This T cell receptor beta chain was sequenced in a study of blood T cell repertoires in COVID-19. Background on the study: PBMCs, B-cell-depleted T cells, or T cells were the source of the cDNA or gDNA that made up the material.

TCRdb's table, derived via immunoSEQ multiplex PCR, lists solely in-frame clones and lacks some. The profile covers about 90,000 clones, with 87% appearing a single time and around 15% taken by the ten largest. This CDR3 has 13 residues. Looked up from germline, CDR1 is MNHNS and CDR2 is SASEGT. Deletions cut 3 bases from V and 11 bases from J, with 16 bases between. The chain carries TRBV6-1 and TRBJ1-1; TRBD1 is a possible D gene (6 bases). The origin of this receptor is a male donor with acute or convalescent COVID-19. Sequencing used peripheral blood. In DNA, the CDR3 is TGTGCCAGCAGTGAGTCAGGGGACCGGTCCGCTTTCTTT. Translating it yields CASSESGDRSAFF.